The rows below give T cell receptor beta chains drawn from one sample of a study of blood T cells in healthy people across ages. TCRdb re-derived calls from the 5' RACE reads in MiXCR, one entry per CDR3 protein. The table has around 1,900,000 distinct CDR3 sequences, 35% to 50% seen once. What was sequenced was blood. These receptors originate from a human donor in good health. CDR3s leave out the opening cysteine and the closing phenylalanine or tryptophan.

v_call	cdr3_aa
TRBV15	ATSRWGGFETAVDGYT
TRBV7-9	ASDSKAIYEQY
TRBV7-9	ASSPARQGYNQPQH
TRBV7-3	ASSIGGVHSPLH
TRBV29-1	SVKSRAVYGYT
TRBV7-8	ASSLDLNYEQY
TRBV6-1	ASSPLATGATYNEQF
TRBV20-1	SARDGRGNNYGYT
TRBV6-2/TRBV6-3	ASSHSGGPFTDTQY
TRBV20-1	SARVGTSGAETQY
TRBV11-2	ASSSDSWVIRDEQF
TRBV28	ASGFRGQGVYAYGYT
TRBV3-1	ASSQGLANTGELF
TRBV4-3	ASSQGQGWEQY
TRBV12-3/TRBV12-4	ASCHRRGDNEQF
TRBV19	ASSIDSGGMDSYNEQY
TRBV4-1	ASSQGGGQVVITDTQY
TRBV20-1	SALGQGRDEQY
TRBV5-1	ASSPRGAGGVANTGELF
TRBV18	ASSISLGGIYNEQF
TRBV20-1	SASVGGGYTEAF
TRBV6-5	ASSTGTGAYEQY
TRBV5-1	ASSIGGKGNQPQH
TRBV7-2	ASSFGGSTETQY
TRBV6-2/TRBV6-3	ASRSGTGHYEQY
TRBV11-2	ACSLDGMELF
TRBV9	ASSGPSKVLYGYT
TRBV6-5	ASSYFEGGQETQY
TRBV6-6	ASSYSTSLDITDTQY
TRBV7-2	ASSLLHTLIYGYT
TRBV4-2	ASSQDRGPRGGNEQF
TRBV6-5	ASRLGGEAF
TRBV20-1	SASSNRAQDTEAF
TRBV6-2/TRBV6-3	ASSYSIAGGPNEQF
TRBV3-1	ASSQDRWNEKLF
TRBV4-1	ASSHPRGYEQY
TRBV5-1	ASHATDTQY
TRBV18	ASSPSRGVAYEQY
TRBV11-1	ASSLGTANYYGYT
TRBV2	ASSPPLSNQPQH
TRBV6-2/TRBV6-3	ASTFDRVTEAF
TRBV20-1	SARDRRGLNEQF
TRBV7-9	ASSLEAGSSYNEQF
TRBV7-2	ASSAREDVGSYNEQF
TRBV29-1	SVGPGESAYEQY
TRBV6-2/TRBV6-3	ASSFSETSVYNEQF
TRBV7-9	ASSPIRLGAVNTGELF
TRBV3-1	ASSHPPDSERGRASEQY
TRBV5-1	ASSLGTEFPYEQY
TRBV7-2	ASSLSSTGYEQY
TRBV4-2	ASKIGQGPDTQY